The 10 T cell receptor beta chains given below trace back to one sample, sequenced in a study of cytomegalovirus exposure and HLA in healthy donors. 60 Vbeta and 13 Jbeta primers were used in PCR. Assay used: immunoSEQ multiplex PCR; TCRdb lists only in-frame clones, some missing. The table records about 200,000 clones, less than 90% of them present only once. Sequenced sample: PBMCs. These receptors were obtained from a woman aged 25 to 39 in good health and CMV-seronegative.

The chain is built from TRBV2 and TRBJ2-1, with 13 positions matching TRBD2. Germline CDR1 SNHLY, CDR2 FYNNEI. This CDR3 has 12 amino acids. J gave up 10 bases and V 6 bases, and 0 bases lay outside the gene matches. CDR3 coding DNA: TGTGCCAGCAGGGGACTAGCGGGGGAGCAGTTCTTC. It codes for CASRGLAGEQFF.

This clone has just a few counts. This chain connects TRBV28 to TRBJ2-7; a possible D gene is TRBD2 (6 bases). V shed 10 bases and J shed 2 bases, with 12 bases lying between them. CDR1 and CDR2 (germline): MDHEN, SYDVKM. This CDR3 has 12 residues. The CDR3 loop is CATGLFTYEQYF. The CDR3 DNA reads TGTGCCACGGGACTTTTCACCTACGAGCAGTACTTC.

This sequence joins TRBV28 and TRBJ1-5; 9 bases map to TRBD1. V gave up 7 bases and J gave up 2 bases; unmatched junction bases: 6. CDR1 is MDHEN, CDR2 SYDVKM, per germline. CDR3 size: 15 residues. The CDR3 region has the DNA TGTGCCAGCATCCTGACAGGGGGAGGCAATCAGCCCCAGCATTTT. Amino acids: CASILTGGGNQPQHF.

The V gene is TRBV5-1, the J gene TRBJ2-7, with 8 bases aligning to TRBD2. In germline, CDR1 is SGHRS, CDR2 YFSETQ. There are 15 residues in the CDR3. The V gene end was trimmed by 3 bases and the J gene end by 6 bases; junction bases not matched to a gene: 11. The CDR3 DNA follows: TGCGCCAGCAGCTCTGGACTAGCAGTGTCGGGCGAGCAGTACTTC. It is translated as CASSSGLAVSGEQYF.

This sequence joins TRBV9 and TRBJ1-4; D is unresolved. In germline, CDR1 is SGDLS, CDR2 YYNGEE. V was cut by 3 bases and J by 10 bases, with 13 bases left in between. This CDR3 has 13 residues. The CDR3 DNA is TGTGCCAGCAGCGGACTTTACACGGGAAAACTGTTTTTT. Translated: CASSGLYTGKLFF.

The CDR3 loop is CASSLSSWETQYF. CDR3 nucleotide sequence: TGCGCCAGCAGCTTGAGTAGCTGGGAGACCCAGTACTTC. The chain combines TRBV5-1 with TRBJ2-5; the D is unclear. Trimming shortened V by 1 base and J by 5 bases, and 9 bases separated the two germline ends. CDR1 is SGHRS and CDR2 is YFSETQ in the germline V gene. This CDR3 contains 13 residues.

The genes are TRBV7-3 and TRBJ1-6; D remains unclear. The V end was cut by 4 bases, the J end by 2 bases, with 6 bases between. This CDR3 region has 14 residues. Germline V gives CDR1 SGHTA, CDR2 FQGTGA. CDR3 sequence: CASSSGTYNSPLHF. CDR3 nucleotides: TGTGCCAGCAGCTCCGGGACCTATAATTCACCCCTCCACTTT.

The V call is TRBV19, the J call TRBJ2-2; 7 bases fit TRBD2. Germline lookup yields CDR1 LNHDA and CDR2 SQIVND (reference sequence). The CDR3 loop spans 15 amino acids. V dropped 3 bases and J dropped 0; count of bases not matched to a gene: 1. The CDR3 region has the DNA TGTGCCAGTAGTATTACTAGCGCGAACACCGGGGAGCTGTTTTTT. Translated: CASSITSANTGELFF.

The rearrangement uses TRBV6-4 and TRBJ1-6, with 8 bases identical to TRBD1. This CDR3 region has 15 residues. Germline values: CDR1 MRHNA, CDR2 SNTAGT. V was clipped by 6 bases and J by 8 bases; unmatched bases: 9. The CDR3 DNA reads as TGTGCCAGCAGACCCGACAGGGGTGCGGATTCACCCCTCCACTTT. The encoded protein is CASRPDRGADSPLHF.

The chain has TRBV29-1 and TRBJ2-5; the match to TRBD1 covers 10 bases. CDR1 is SQVTM and CDR2 is ANQGSEA in the germline V gene. This CDR3 region has 15 residues. V gave up 6 bases and J gave up 1 base; unmatched junction bases: 8. CDR3 protein: CSVEPGQGLQETQYF. For the CDR3, the DNA is TGCAGCGTGGAACCGGGACAGGGGCTCCAAGAGACCCAGTACTTC.